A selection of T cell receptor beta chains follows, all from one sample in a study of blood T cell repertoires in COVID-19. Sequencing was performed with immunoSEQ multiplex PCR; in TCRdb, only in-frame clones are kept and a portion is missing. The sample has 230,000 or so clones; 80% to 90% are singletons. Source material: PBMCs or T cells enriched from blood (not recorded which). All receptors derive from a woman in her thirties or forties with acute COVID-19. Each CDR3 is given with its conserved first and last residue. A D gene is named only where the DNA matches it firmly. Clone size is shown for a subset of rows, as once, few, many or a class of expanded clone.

CDR3 DNA: TGTGCCACCAGAGGGACAGCCGGAGGCTACACCTTC
CDR3 protein: CATRGTAGGYTF
clone size: -
J gene: TRBJ1-2
D gene: TRBD1
V gene: TRBV24-1

CDR3 DNA: TGTGCCAGCAGTCGCGGCCGAGATTCTTCAACTAATGAAAAACTGTTTTTT
CDR3 protein: CASSRGRDSSTNEKLFF
clone size: -
J gene: TRBJ1-4
D gene: -
V gene: TRBV27

CDR3 DNA: TGTGCCAGCAGCAGGTCGGGAACCGGGGAGCTGTTTTTT
CDR3 protein: CASSRSGTGELFF
clone size: -
J gene: TRBJ2-2
D gene: -
V gene: TRBV7-8

CDR3 DNA: TGTGCCAGCAGTTCTTGGGACAGAGAGGGGCCCCAGCATTTT
CDR3 protein: CASSSWDREGPQHF
clone size: few
J gene: TRBJ1-5
D gene: TRBD1
V gene: TRBV6-2/TRBV6-3

CDR3 DNA: TGTGCCAGCAGCCAAGATCGGGGACAGGGATTGCCCTATCGCTACACCTTC
CDR3 protein: CASSQDRGQGLPYRYTF
clone size: -
J gene: TRBJ1-2
D gene: TRBD1
V gene: TRBV3-1/TRBV3-2

CDR3 DNA: TGTGCCAGCCGAACAGGGGCGAACACTGAAGCTTTCTTT
CDR3 protein: CASRTGANTEAFF
clone size: -
J gene: TRBJ1-1
D gene: TRBD1
V gene: TRBV19

CDR3 DNA: TGTGCCAGCAGTGAATGGGTCGAAGCGTCCTCACCCCTCCACTTT
CDR3 protein: CASSEWVEASSPLHF
clone size: -
J gene: TRBJ1-6
D gene: -
V gene: TRBV6-1

CDR3 DNA: TGTGCCACCAGCAGAGGAACGAGGGGGAGCTCTGGGGCCAACGTCCTGACTTTC
CDR3 protein: CATSRGTRGSSGANVLTF
clone size: -
J gene: TRBJ2-6
D gene: -
V gene: TRBV15

CDR3 DNA: TGTGCCAGCTCACCGACTAGCTCCGATGAGCAGTTCTTC
CDR3 protein: CASSPTSSDEQFF
clone size: -
J gene: TRBJ2-1
D gene: TRBD2
V gene: TRBV18

CDR3 DNA: TGCAGTGCTAGTCTGCTAGCGGGGGCCTCGCGCACAGATACGCAGTATTTT
CDR3 protein: CSASLLAGASRTDTQYF
clone size: -
J gene: TRBJ2-3
D gene: TRBD2
V gene: TRBV20-1

CDR3 DNA: TGTGCCAGCAGCTTAGGAGGGACCTACAATGAGCAGTTCTTC
CDR3 protein: CASSLGGTYNEQFF
clone size: -
J gene: TRBJ2-1
D gene: -
V gene: TRBV7-8

CDR3 DNA: TGCGCCAGCAGCTTGCAGGGGGACTATGGCTACACCTTC
CDR3 protein: CASSLQGDYGYTF
clone size: -
J gene: TRBJ1-2
D gene: TRBD1
V gene: TRBV5-1